This T cell receptor (beta chain) derives from a study of immune characterization of retroperitoneal liposarcoma. There are a few counts of this clonotype. Germline CDR1 reads MNHEY; CDR2 reads SVGAGI. The CDR3 has 17 amino acids. TCRdb fed the PCR reads into MiXCR, producing one record per CDR3 protein. The repertoire holds 9,000 to 13,000 distinct CDR3 sequences, with over 25% as singletons. The genes are TRBV6-5 and TRBJ2-5; D perhaps matches TRBD2 (6 bases). TRBJ2-1 matches the DNA end more closely, so the J call is doubtful. The sequence was obtained from a male donor with retroperitoneal liposarcoma. The specimen sequenced was tumor tissue. The chain's CDR3 is CASSYSRGRDFRETQFF. The CDR3 DNA is TGTGCCAGCAGTTACAGCAGAGGCAGGGACTTTAGGGAGACCCAGTTCTTC.